This passage covers 21 T cell receptor beta chains from one sample sequenced in a study of T cells in Graves' hyperthyroidism and ophthalmopathy. The investigators amplified TCR beta CDR3 regions from RNA transcripts. HTBI primers drove first-round RT-PCR of the TCR CDR3. A single record per CDR3 protein comes from TCRdb applying MiXCR to the multiplex PCR reads. The data show around 370,000 distinct CDR3 sequences, less than 20% seen once. Sequencing was carried out using blood. The receptors derive from a young man with Graves' ophthalmopathy.

The sample holds a few counts of this clonotype. A junction end diverges from the germline sequence, so it may reflect a read error. The rearrangement links TRBV18 to TRBJ1-2; perhaps TRBD1 as D (5 bases). In germline, CDR1 is KGHSH, CDR2 LQKENI. The CDR3 is 11 amino acids. DNA for the CDR3: TGTGCCAGCTCACCGGGGAGGGACTTTTCCTTC. Residues: CASSPGRDFSF.

At least ten counts were recorded for this clonotype. This sequence joins TRBV20-1 and TRBJ2-5; 9 bases line up with TRBD2. CDR3 size: 15 residues. V dropped 3 bases and J dropped 5; count of bases not matched to a gene: 10. Germline CDR1 DFQATT, CDR2 SNEGSKA (reference sequence). The CDR3 DNA sequence: TGCAGTGCTAGGGGCCGGCGGGGGGGAGGGGAGACCCAGTACTTC. Translating gives CSARGRRGGGETQYF.

This clonotype was recorded a few times. The rearrangement joins TRBV11-3 to TRBJ2-1; perhaps D is TRBD1 or TRBD2 (7 bases each). Germline loops: CDR1 SGHNT, CDR2 YENEEA. V lost 6 bases to trimming and J lost 8 bases, with 23 bases between them. This CDR3 contains 16 residues. The CDR3 protein is CASRLSSWGGTDEQFF. The CDR3 DNA sequence: TGTGCCAGCAGACTCTCCTCCTGGGGGGGGACAGATGAGCAGTTCTTC.

The sample holds many counts of this clonotype. The chain couples TRBV12-3 or TRBV12-4 to TRBJ2-7, with D unclear. The CDR3 length is 12 residues. Between the trimmed V and J ends, which lost 4 bases and 2 bases, there was a span of 6 bases. As DNA, the CDR3 is TGTGCCAGCAGTTCTGTCCCCTACGAGCAGTACTTC. Translating gives CASSSVPYEQYF.

This clonotype was picked up a small number of times. The rearrangement joins TRBV7-8 to TRBJ2-1; TRBD1 is a possible D gene (6 bases). Trimming shortened V by 5 bases and J by 2 bases, and 19 bases separated the two germline ends. Germline values: CDR1 SGHVS, CDR2 FQNEAQ. This CDR3 is built from 17 residues. The CDR3 region is CASSNPPGHQTYNEQFF. The CDR3 nucleotides are TGTGCCAGCAGCAACCCGCCGGGACATCAAACCTACAATGAGCAGTTCTTC.

The CDR3 spells CASCNGQGYNEQFF. CDR3 DNA: TGTGCCAGTTGTAATGGGCAGGGCTACAATGAGCAGTTCTTC. This chain links TRBV7-9 with TRBJ2-1; D might be TRBD1 (5 bases). The V gene lost 9 bases and the J gene lost 3 bases, with 15 bases spanning the gap. This CDR3 is 14 amino acids long. Germline V gene data show CDR1 as SEHNR and CDR2 as FQNEAQ (reference sequence).

The rearrangement joins TRBV20-1 to TRBJ1-6, with D perhaps matching TRBD1 (5 bases). This CDR3 comprises 15 residues. The V gene lost 6 bases and the J gene lost 6 bases, with 18 bases spanning the gap. Germline V lookup: CDR1 DFQATT, CDR2 SNEGSKA (reference sequence). The CDR3 spells CSAPELGPRNSPLHF. DNA for the CDR3: TGCAGTGCCCCAGAGCTGGGACCGCGTAATTCACCCCTCCACTTT.

This clonotype was counted many times. V is TRBV2 and J is TRBJ2-5; no definite D call. CDR1 SNHLY and CDR2 FYNNEI come from the germline V gene. V lost 5 bases, J lost 0 bases, and 10 bases lay in between. This CDR3 spans 14 amino acids. The CDR3 DNA is TGTGCCAGCAGTTTTGCCTCGTACCAAGAGACCCAGTACTTC. It yields the protein CASSFASYQETQYF.

The V gene is TRBV5-1, the J gene TRBJ1-3; D possibly corresponds to TRBD1 (6 bases). V lost 4 bases and J lost 4, with 12 bases in between. Germline CDR1 and CDR2: SGHRS and YFSETQ. This CDR3 spans 14 amino acids. CDR3 coding DNA: TGCGCCAGCAGCCCCCCGGGGGCGGGAAACACCATATATTTT. This codes for CASSPPGAGNTIYF.

This clonotype was observed a handful of times. This sequence joins TRBV27 and TRBJ1-6; TRBD1 might be the D (6 bases). V was pared by 4 bases and J by 8 bases, with 12 bases between. The CDR3 sequence is 14 residues long. Looked up from germline, CDR1 is MNHEY and CDR2 is SMNVEV (reference sequence). The CDR3 spells CASSSWTEDSPLHF. CDR3 DNA sequence: TGTGCCAGCAGTTCGTGGACAGAGGATTCACCCCTCCACTTT.

At least ten counts were recorded for this clonotype. CDR3 in amino acids: CASSLPVGTQYF. For the CDR3, the DNA is TGTGCCAGCAGCTTACCGGTCGGGACCCAGTACTTC. The gene calls are TRBV13 and TRBJ2-5, with no clear D. V was trimmed by 2 bases and J by 7 bases, leaving 8 bases between them. Germline CDR1 PRHDT, CDR2 FYEKMQ (reference sequence). The CDR3 extends over 12 amino acids.

Written as DNA, the CDR3 is TGTGCCAGCAGCTTGCGGGATACTGGCACTGAAGCTTTCTTT. It yields the protein CASSLRDTGTEAFF. The chain uses TRBV2 and TRBJ1-1, with D unresolved. This CDR3 comprises 14 residues. The V and J ends lost 6 bases and 4 bases respectively, with 15 bases between them. CDR1 is SNHLY and CDR2 is FYNNEI in the germline V gene.

The chain couples TRBV7-3 to TRBJ2-5, with TRBD2 matching 8 bases. Germline CDR1 and CDR2: SGHTA and FQGTGA. The CDR3 covers 15 residues. V shed 4 bases, J shed 5 bases, and the junction held 9 bases outside the gene matches. The CDR3 nucleotides are TGTGCCAGCAGCTCCCTTGCGGGGGGAGAGGAGACCCAGTACTTC. This encodes CASSSLAGGEETQYF.

The rearrangement links TRBV9 to TRBJ2-3; perhaps TRBD2 as D (6 bases). There are 17 residues in the CDR3. V was trimmed by 0 bases and J by 2 bases, leaving 16 bases between them. CDR1 is SGDLS and CDR2 is YYNGEE in the germline V gene. CDR3 sequence reads: CASSVGFRRGNTDTQYF. The CDR3, as DNA: TGTGCCAGCAGCGTAGGGTTCCGGCGGGGAAACACAGATACGCAGTATTTT.

Details on this clonotype: The junction departs from the called germline gene at one end, perhaps through a read error. The gene calls are TRBV20-1 and TRBJ2-1, with D possibly matching TRBD1 (7 bases). The CDR3 totals 14 residues. Germline lookup yields CDR1 DFQATT and CDR2 SNEGSKA (reference sequence). The CDR3 DNA reads as TGCAGTGCTAGAGAGACAGGGAGGATGAGTGAGCAGTCCTTC. It codes for CSARETGRMSEQSF.

This clonotype has at least ten counts. The J gene is TRBJ1-3, the V gene TRBV7-8, with 9 bases fitting TRBD1. Germline V gives CDR1 SGHVS, CDR2 FQNEAQ. The length of the CDR3 is 14 residues. Losses at the gene ends were 5 bases for V and 8 bases for J; bases not matched to a gene: 7. CDR3 in amino acids: CASSEGQGWDTIYF. CDR3 sequence (DNA): TGTGCCAGCAGCGAGGGACAGGGCTGGGACACCATATATTTT.

V is TRBV6-1 and J is TRBJ1-1; D ambiguous. Deletions cut 5 bases from V and 10 bases from J, with 17 bases between. CDR1 is MNHNS and CDR2 is SASEGT in the germline V gene. The CDR3 is 13 residues long. CDR3 sequence (DNA): TGTGCCAGCAGTCCCCGAAAGGAAGGCACAGCTTTCTTT. Residues: CASSPRKEGTAFF.

This clonotype was observed at least ten times. V usage is TRBV14 and J usage is TRBJ2-5, with 8 positions matching TRBD1. With 3 bases clipped from V and 6 bases from J, the junction kept 9 bases outside the gene matches. The germline CDR1 and CDR2 sequences are SGHDN and FVKESK. The CDR3 sequence is 15 residues long. The CDR3 loop is CASSHPSDREKTQYF. Written as DNA, the CDR3 is TGTGCCAGCAGCCATCCCTCGGACAGGGAGAAGACCCAGTACTTC. Drawing the rest from reference TRBV14 and TRBJ2-5, the complete variable domain is EAGVTQFPSHSVIEKGQTVTLRCDPISGHDNLYWYRRVMGKEIKFLLHFVKESKQDESGMPNNRFLAERTGGTYSTLKVQPAELEDSGVYFCASSHPSDREKTQYFGPGTRLLVL.

This clonotype has just a few counts. This chain joins TRBV7-6 and TRBJ2-7, with 7 bases fitting TRBD1. Germline V CDR1 and CDR2: SGHVS, FNYEAQ. There are 14 residues in the CDR3. V lost 1 base to trimming and J lost 6 bases; unmatched junction nucleotides: 6. The DNA for the CDR3 is TGTGCCAGCAGCTTAGACAGGGGTTGGTCCGAGCAGTACTTC. As protein: CASSLDRGWSEQYF.

V usage is TRBV6-6 and J usage is TRBJ1-4; no clear D. CDR3 length equals 13 residues. V was shortened by 2 bases and J by 3 bases, with 4 bases between the two germline ends. Germline values: CDR1 MNHNY, CDR2 SVGAGI (reference sequence). The CDR3 reads CASSYRPNEKLFF. CDR3 nucleotides: TGTGCCAGCAGTTACAGACCTAATGAAAAACTGTTTTTT.

The chain is built from TRBV10-3 and TRBJ2-7; either TRBD1 or TRBD2 may supply D (5 bases each). Germline CDR1 reads ENHRY; CDR2 reads SYGVKD. CDR3 size: 13 residues. V lost 7 bases, J lost 4 bases, and 14 bases lay in between. The CDR3 protein is CAIMRGSEYEQYF. DNA for the CDR3: TGTGCCATCATGAGGGGTTCCGAATACGAGCAGTACTTC.